The clone carrying this TCR beta chain was recorded a few times. What it recognizes is unknown. The sample belongs to a study of human T cells and chemical hapten exposure. As for the study in general: Recorded diagnoses among the mostly female patients were alopecia areata, totalis or universalis. Overall study results and limits: Significantly more large CDR3 similarity clusters were formed by expanded TCRs than by controls. DPC sensitization left the count of TCRs above 1 in 1000 unchanged.

From the RACE reads, TCRdb called clonotypes with MiXCR, one entry per CDR3 protein. The profile shows 250,000 or so distinct CDR3 sequences, roughly 8% of them singletons. Time point reported: pre-sensitization, week 0. Treatment: therapeutic diphenylcyclopropenone sensitization with weekly scalp DPC. The total RNA was obtained from whole blood that was not fractionated. Losses at the gene ends were 7 bases for V and 4 bases for J; bases not matched to a gene: 6. This CDR3 is 13 amino acids long. Germline V gives CDR1 SQVTM, CDR2 ANQGSEA. The TCR originated in a man between 18 and 29 years old with alopecia areata. Some clones in this sample may be carry-over from other donors' samples. This chain joins TRBV29-1 and TRBJ2-2, with 7 bases lining up with TRBD2. This specimen consisted of whole blood, obtained in connection with sensitization to the hapten diphenylcyclopropenone (DPC). In DNA, the CDR3 is TGCAGCGCGGGAGGTTCATCCACCGGGGAGCTGTTTTTT. It yields the protein CSAGGSSTGELFF.